Each of the 12 T cell receptor beta chains below was sequenced from the same sample in a study of shared clonotypes between healthy human individuals. Repertoires were generated with immunoSEQ multiplex PCR, while TCRdb's copy carries only in-frame clones and drops some. The sample yields hundreds of thousands of clones, 90% to 97% seen once. Sequencing input: naive CD4+ T cells sorted from blood. Sample subset: CD45RA+ positively selected. Receptors originate from a woman aged 30 to 39 in good health.

This clone is a singleton in its sample. The J gene is TRBJ2-7, the V gene TRBV19; weak D call: TRBD2 (6 bases). The CDR3 is made up of 13 amino acids. Trimming cost V 5 bases and J 4 bases, with 12 bases left between them. Germline values: CDR1 LNHDA, CDR2 SQIVND (reference sequence). CDR3 region: CASSSAGTYEQYF. In DNA, the CDR3 is TGTGCCAGTAGTTCTGCGGGAACTTACGAGCAGTACTTC.

J is TRBJ1-5 and V is TRBV19, with D perhaps matching TRBD1 (5 bases). This CDR3 is 15 amino acids long. The germline gives CDR1 LNHDA, CDR2 SQIVND (reference sequence). V was trimmed by 3 bases and J by 0 bases, leaving 9 bases between them. Here the CDR3 DNA reads TGTGCCAGTAGTATCGACAGAGCTAGCAATCAGCCCCAGCATTTT. Protein: CASSIDRASNQPQHF.

The chain is built from TRBV19 and TRBJ2-7; TRBD2 matches 7 bases. Germline CDR1 LNHDA, CDR2 SQIVND (reference sequence). The CDR3 has 13 residues. J was trimmed by 3 bases and V by 4 bases; bases with no gene match: 3. The chain's CDR3 is CASSTREGYEQYF. Here the CDR3 DNA reads TGTGCCAGTAGTACAAGGGAGGGCTACGAGCAGTACTTC.

The chain uses TRBV5-1 and TRBJ2-1; D is ambiguous. Trimming removed 5 bases from V and 5 bases from J, with 11 bases in between. This CDR3 comprises 13 residues. Germline lookup yields CDR1 SGHRS and CDR2 YFSETQ. Here the CDR3 reads CASSSEGDNEQFF. CDR3 coding DNA: TGCGCCAGCAGTTCGGAAGGAGACAATGAGCAGTTCTTC.

The chain uses TRBV5-5 and TRBJ2-6, with D hard to call. Deletions cut 3 bases from V and 4 bases from J, with 8 bases between. The CDR3 extends over 14 amino acids. The germline V gene has CDR1 SGHKS and CDR2 YYEKEE (reference sequence). This CDR3 reads CASSYIPGANVLTF. The DNA of the CDR3 is TGTGCCAGCAGCTATATTCCCGGGGCCAACGTCCTGACTTTC. The full variable domain, its missing parts supplied by reference TRBV5-5 and TRBJ2-6, is DAGVTQSPTHLIKTRGQQVTLRCSPISGHKSVSWYQQVLGQGPQFIFQYYEKEERGRGNFPDRFSARQFPNYSSELNVNALLLGDSALYLCASSYIPGANVLTFGAGSRLTVL.

The chain is built from TRBV6-5 and TRBJ2-5; D gene ambiguous. V dropped 0 bases and J dropped 5 bases, with 4 bases sitting between them. Per germline, CDR1 MNHEY and CDR2 SVGAGI. This CDR3 region has 12 residues. This chain's CDR3 is CASSYSFETQYF. For the CDR3, the DNA is TGTGCCAGCAGTTACTCTTTCGAGACCCAGTACTTC.

V is TRBV5-1 and J is TRBJ2-7, with 11 bases aligning to TRBD2. The CDR3 extends over 14 amino acids. Germline CDR1 and CDR2: SGHRS and YFSETQ. J was trimmed by 2 bases and V by 7 bases; bases with no gene match: 5. CDR3 DNA: TGCGCCAGCTCTACTAGCGGGAGTGCCTACGAGCAGTACTTC. The encoded protein is CASSTSGSAYEQYF.

The rearrangement joins TRBV30 to TRBJ1-1, with 9 bases aligning to TRBD1. The trim removed 1 base at V and 0 bases at J, leaving 0 bases unmatched. In germline, CDR1 is GTSNPN, CDR2 SVGIG (reference sequence). The CDR3 is 14 residues long. For the CDR3, the DNA is TGTGCCTGGAGTGGGACAGGGGTGAACACTGAAGCTTTCTTT. This encodes CAWSGTGVNTEAFF.

A note on this clone: Other DNA sequences of this sample code for an identical CDR3. The rearrangement uses TRBV5-4 and TRBJ2-3, with D tentatively TRBD2 (6 bases). V gave up 0 bases and J gave up 2 bases, with 10 bases separating them. Germline V gives CDR1 SGHNT, CDR2 YYREEE (reference sequence). The CDR3 has 15 amino acids. As DNA, the CDR3 is TGTGCCAGCAGCTTGGACTTAGCGGACACAGATACGCAGTATTTT. Translation: CASSLDLADTDTQYF.

V and J are TRBV5-1 and TRBJ2-3; 10 bases map to TRBD1. Trimming removed 4 bases from V and 4 bases from J; junction bases left unmatched: 12. CDR1 and CDR2 (germline): SGHRS, YFSETQ. The CDR3 length is 17 residues. The CDR3 bases are TGCGCCAGCAGCCCGCCTGGAGGGACAGGGGTCGCAGATACGCAGTATTTT. Amino acids: CASSPPGGTGVADTQYF.

This rearrangement joins TRBV28 to TRBJ1-5; D gene uncertain. The CDR3 is 15 amino acids. CDR1 is MDHEN and CDR2 is SYDVKM in the germline V gene. Trimming shortened V by 3 bases and J by 0 bases, and 9 bases separated the two germline ends. The DNA for the CDR3 is TGTGCCAGCAGTTTCCATGGAGATAGCAATCAGCCCCAGCATTTT. Protein: CASSFHGDSNQPQHF.

The genes are TRBV7-9 and TRBJ2-1; 8 bases map to TRBD2. V shed 4 bases and J 10 bases; nucleotides not matched to a gene: 15. Germline-derived CDR1 and CDR2 are SEHNR and FQNEAQ (reference sequence). This CDR3 is 16 amino acids long. CDR3 amino acids: CASSSQRELLGEEQFF. CDR3 in DNA: TGTGCCAGCAGCTCCCAGCGGGAGCTCCTCGGGGAGGAGCAGTTCTTC.